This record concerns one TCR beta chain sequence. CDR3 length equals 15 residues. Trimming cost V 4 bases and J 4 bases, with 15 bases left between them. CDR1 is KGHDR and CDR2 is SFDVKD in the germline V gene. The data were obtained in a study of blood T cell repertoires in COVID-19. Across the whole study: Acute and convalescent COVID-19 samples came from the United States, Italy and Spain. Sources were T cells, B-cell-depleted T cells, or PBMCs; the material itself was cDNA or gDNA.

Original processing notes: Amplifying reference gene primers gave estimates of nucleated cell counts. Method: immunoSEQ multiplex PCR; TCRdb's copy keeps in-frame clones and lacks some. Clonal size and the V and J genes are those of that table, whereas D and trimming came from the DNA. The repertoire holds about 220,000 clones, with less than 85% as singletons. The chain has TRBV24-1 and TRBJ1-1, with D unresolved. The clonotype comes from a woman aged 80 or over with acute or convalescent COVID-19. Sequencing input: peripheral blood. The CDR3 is CATSESFGGPTEAFF. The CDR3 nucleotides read TGTGCCACCAGTGAATCATTCGGAGGCCCCACTGAAGCTTTCTTT.